This entry describes one T cell receptor (beta chain). The antigen is undetermined. Measured with immunoSEQ multiplex PCR; TCRdb has only the in-frame clones, and not every one. The sample lists around 88,000 clones, around 85% occurring once. This sample is part of a study of T cell responses to AZD1222 COVID-19 vaccine. Findings and limits, study-wide: Clonal diversity was possibly underestimated; the donors were predominantly white British and more often female. Researchers took repertoire samples only after the peak T cell response had come.

Trimming took 8 bases from V and 7 from J; bases not matched to a gene: 14. The germline V gene has CDR1 LNHDA and CDR2 SQIVND (reference sequence). The CDR3 is 15 amino acids. The material sequenced was peripheral blood, taken on day 0 of AZD1222 vaccination. This receptor was identified in an adult in good health. The chain couples TRBV19 to TRBJ2-1; 7 bases are shared with TRBD2. The CDR3 is CASFPGGGPGNEQFF. The CDR3 DNA reads TGTGCCAGTTTCCCGGGGGGAGGGCCGGGGAATGAGCAGTTCTTC.